One and the same sample provided the 20 T cell receptor beta chains below, sequenced in a study of blood T cell repertoires in COVID-19. The data were produced by immunoSEQ multiplex PCR, yet TCRdb's version contains in-frame clones alone and is incomplete. The table lists some 240,000 clones, roughly 88% of them singletons. The sequencing input was peripheral blood. These receptors were taken from a woman between 65 and 79 years old with COVID-19, enrolled during active disease.

The chain recombines TRBV2 with TRBJ1-6; unclear D gene. Trimming left V 6 bases short and J 9 bases short, with 15 bases between. The CDR3 sequence is 14 residues long. Germline loops: CDR1 SNHLY, CDR2 FYNNEI. The chain's CDR3 is CASRADMDRSPLHF. The CDR3 DNA follows: TGTGCCAGCAGGGCCGACATGGATCGTTCACCCCTCCACTTT.

This clone occurred once. The J gene is TRBJ1-5, the V gene TRBV11-2; D might be TRBD1 (6 bases). CDR3 length equals 14 residues. Trimming shortened V by 5 bases and J by 3 bases, and 11 bases separated the two germline ends. Germline V gives CDR1 SGHAT, CDR2 FQNNGV. DNA of the CDR3: TGTGCCAGCAGCCGGACAGAAGACAATCAGCCCCAGCATTTT. Protein product: CASSRTEDNQPQHF.

This sequence joins TRBV7-3 and TRBJ1-3; D is perhaps TRBD1 (5 bases). Trimming pared 5 bases from V and 3 bases from J, leaving 8 bases between. The CDR3 is 13 residues long. Germline assignment: CDR1 SGHTA and CDR2 FQGTGA. The CDR3 coding sequence is TGTGCCAGCAGCAGGGGCCGTGGAAACACCATATATTTT. Protein product: CASSRGRGNTIYF.

The J gene is TRBJ1-4, the V gene TRBV12-3 or TRBV12-4; D not certain. V was shortened by 6 bases and J by 5 bases, with 7 bases between the two germline ends. CDR3 length: 12 amino acids. The CDR3 sequence: CASSHRNEKLFF. CDR3 nucleotide sequence: TGTGCCAGCAGCCACAGAAATGAAAAACTGTTTTTT.

Only one count was recorded for this clone. The chain combines TRBV4-1 with TRBJ1-5; D ambiguous. The CDR3 runs to 13 residues. V shed 1 base and J shed 5 bases, with 6 bases lying between them. CDR1 is MGHRA, CDR2 YSYEKL, per germline. The CDR3: CASSQVGYQPQHF. The CDR3 DNA reads as TGCGCCAGCAGCCAAGTCGGGTATCAGCCCCAGCATTTT.

As concerns this clone: One junction end disagrees with the germline gene, perhaps due to a read error. V is TRBV4-1 and J is TRBJ2-4, with TRBD2 identical over 7 bases. The germline V gene has CDR1 MGHRA and CDR2 YSYEKL. The length of the CDR3 is 19 residues. The chain's CDR3 is CASSQDRGRERQAKSIQYF. The CDR3, as DNA: TGCGCCAGCAGCCAAGATCGCGGGAGAGAACGACAAGCCAAAAGCATTCAGTACTTC.

This clone was found a few times. The chain employs TRBV19 and TRBJ1-2; 7 bases are shared with TRBD1. Germline V gene lookup returns CDR1 LNHDA and CDR2 SQIVND (reference sequence). CDR3 length equals 13 residues. The V segment lost 5 bases and the J segment 5 bases; nucleotides outside the gene matches: 5. The CDR3 loop is CASSFQGEYGYTF. The CDR3 DNA reads as TGTGCCAGTAGTTTCCAGGGGGAATATGGCTACACCTTC.

This clone has only one observation. The rearrangement joins TRBV6-1 to TRBJ1-1; no firm D call. V was pared by 5 bases and J by 7 bases, with 14 bases between. CDR1 and CDR2 (germline): MNHNS, SASEGT. This CDR3 has 13 residues. DNA of the CDR3: TGTGCCAGCAGTTCACCGGCGTCGGGTGAAGCTTTCTTT. This sequence encodes CASSSPASGEAFF.

This sequence joins TRBV5-1 and TRBJ1-2, with D possibly TRBD1 on 6 matching bases. The CDR3 contains 14 residues. CDR1 SGHRS and CDR2 YFSETQ come from the germline V gene. The V end was cut by 5 bases, the J end by 8 bases, with 19 bases between. Written as DNA, the CDR3 is TGCGCCAGCAGTCCGAACAGGGCAAATACCGGCTACACCTTC. This gives the protein CASSPNRANTGYTF.

The rearrangement links TRBV12-3 or TRBV12-4 to TRBJ2-4; TRBD1 matches 8 bases. The V gene end was trimmed by 6 bases and the J gene end by 13 bases; junction bases not matched to a gene: 11. The CDR3 totals 13 residues. Written as DNA, the CDR3 is TGTGCCAGCAGCAGGAACGGACAGGGCCGGCAGTACTTC. Its translation is CASSRNGQGRQYF.

The rearrangement links TRBV6-2 or TRBV6-3 to TRBJ2-1, with 9 bases that match TRBD2. Trimming took 4 bases from V and 5 from J; bases not matched to a gene: 6. The CDR3 covers 15 residues. Germline CDR1 MNHEY, CDR2 SVGEGT. The CDR3 coding sequence is TGTGCCAGCAGTTCGAACCTAGCGGGAAACAATGAGCAGTTCTTC. It encodes CASSSNLAGNNEQFF.

This rearrangement joins TRBV28 to TRBJ2-3; TRBD2 matches at 10 bases. Germline CDR1 MDHEN, CDR2 SYDVKM. CDR3 length equals 16 residues. The J segment lost 0 bases and the V segment lost 7 bases, leaving 7 bases of the junction unmatched. The CDR3 nucleotides are TGTGCCAGCACTCCGCGACTAGCGGGTAGCACAGATACGCAGTATTTT. Translated: CASTPRLAGSTDTQYF.

CDR3 in amino acids: CASRISQVFHGYTF. The CDR3, as DNA: TGTGCCAGCAGGATTTCTCAGGTTTTCCATGGCTACACCTTC. This sequence joins TRBV27 and TRBJ1-2; D is undetermined. The V end was cut by 6 bases, the J end by 6 bases, with 17 bases between. From germline, CDR1 is MNHEY and CDR2 SMNVEV (reference sequence). This CDR3 region has 14 residues.

V gene TRBV19 combines with J gene TRBJ1-4; TRBD1 is a possible D gene (5 bases). The CDR3 sequence is 15 residues long. CDR1 is LNHDA, CDR2 SQIVND, per germline (reference sequence). Trimming removed 7 bases at V and 4 bases at J, with 16 bases between. CDR3 region: CASTTGDVNNEKLFF. CDR3 DNA: TGTGCCAGTACGACGGGGGATGTGAATAATGAAAAACTGTTTTTT.

The chain couples TRBV29-1 to TRBJ2-3, with 7 bases aligning to TRBD2. V gave up 5 bases and J gave up 6 bases; unmatched junction bases: 8. Germline CDR1 SQVTM, CDR2 ANQGSEA. The CDR3 spans 13 residues. The CDR3 nucleotides read TGCAGCGTTTGGGGGGGAGGGACTGATACGCAGTATTTT. This encodes CSVWGGGTDTQYF.

The gene calls are TRBV7-2 and TRBJ1-2, with 10 bases that match TRBD1. Trimming took 2 bases from V and 8 from J; bases not matched to a gene: 5. The germline V gene encodes CDR1 SGHTA and CDR2 FQGNSA. This CDR3 spans 14 amino acids. The CDR3 is CASSLSDRGLGYTF. CDR3 bases: TGTGCCAGCAGCTTAAGCGACAGGGGGCTCGGCTACACCTTC.

The V call is TRBV5-1, the J call TRBJ2-1, with D possibly being TRBD1 (5 bases). Trimming cost V 5 bases and J 6 bases, with 12 bases left between them. This CDR3 has 13 amino acids. CDR1 and CDR2 from the germline V gene are SGHRS and YFSETQ. The CDR3: CASSNWGGNEQFF. CDR3 nucleotide sequence: TGCGCCAGCAGTAACTGGGGCGGCAATGAGCAGTTCTTC.

This rearrangement joins TRBV4-2 to TRBJ2-7, with TRBD2 identical over 7 bases. V dropped 2 bases and J dropped 0; count of bases not matched to a gene: 7. The CDR3 consists of 16 residues. Germline-derived CDR1 and CDR2 are LGHNA and YNFKEQ. The CDR3 bases are TGTGCCAGCAGCCAAACCGGGACTACCAGCTCCTACGAGCAGTACTTC. This codes for CASSQTGTTSSYEQYF.

CDR3 in DNA: TGTGCCACCAGTGACCGGAGATTCACAGATACGCAGTATTTT. Encoded protein: CATSDRRFTDTQYF. The chain combines TRBV24-1 with TRBJ2-3; D unclear. The CDR3 has 14 amino acids. Looked up from germline, CDR1 is KGHDR and CDR2 is SFDVKD. V lost 4 bases and J lost 2, with 9 bases in between.

The V gene is TRBV28, the J gene TRBJ2-7, with 7 bases fitting TRBD1. CDR3 length: 17 amino acids. V lost 5 bases to trimming and J lost 6 bases; unmatched junction nucleotides: 19. The germline V gene encodes CDR1 MDHEN and CDR2 SYDVKM. The chain's CDR3 is CASSPTLGTAPTFEQYF. In DNA form, the CDR3 reads TGTGCCAGCAGTCCTACATTAGGGACAGCCCCTACGTTCGAGCAGTACTTC.